This T cell receptor (beta chain) was observed in a study of blood T cells in healthy people across ages (dated by TCRdb to between 2014 and 2016). Notes on the research overall: In model experiments, template switching captured roughly one uniquely barcoded TCR beta cDNA molecule for every two T cells. Using deep sequencing normalized with unique cDNA molecular identifiers, the study measured how TCR beta repertoire diversity changes with age. Two additional independent replicas of 1 million unique cDNA reads from the same blood draw were analyzed for two donors (one aged 18 to 29 and one aged 80 or older). Donors of different ages were randomly distributed across sequencing lanes to avoid experimental bias. The donors were divided into four age groups: young (average around 17 years), middle-aged (around 37), aged (approximately 62) and long-lived (roughly 82).

Concerning this clonotype: The antigen it recognizes is unknown. Base-call qualities are not available, and no considerably larger clone is one nucleotide away.

Here is what the overall study found, with its caveats: The CMV infection status of donors was not known, potentially confounding age-related changes in expanded clonotypes. Observed TCR beta diversity per million T cells fell roughly linearly with age, and a significant reduction was already apparent by age around 40. Observed TCR beta diversity correlated strongly with the percentage of naive T cells measured by flow cytometry. Since profiling was done on bulk unsorted PBMCs, naive and antigen-experienced compartments could not be conclusively compared. Compared with the aged group, the long-lived group had more naive CD4+ T cells, fewer expanded clones and increased TCR diversity, a pattern suggesting age selection. Estimates of total diversity based on one million sequenced T cells were regarded as lower bounds and as underestimates.

Libraries were prepared through 5' RACE. A second 7 to 11 cycle PCR used a sample-barcoded 5' primer and a J-beta primer mix. A unique molecular identifier was introduced onto each TCR beta cDNA molecule by a template-switch 5' adaptor carrying 12 random nucleotides. At least 3 million CDR3-containing paired-end reads were obtained from each sample. First-strand cDNA synthesis was performed from all RNA using the Mint cDNA synthesis kit, with priming by a TRBC-specific oligonucleotide. Following uracil-DNA glycosylase treatment, all cDNA underwent a first 18-cycle PCR with the universal primers M1SS and BC2_uni_R. The authors processed their data as follows. For normalization, 1 million high-quality reads, each with a distinct molecular identifier, were randomly selected from each sample. Instead of being binned into consensus sequences, reads with shared molecular identifiers were discarded. MiTCR, with a Q25 quality threshold and the strictest error-elimination algorithm, was used for CDR3 identification, clonotype clustering and error correction. A nonparametric unseen species model with Euler transformation was used to estimate lower-bound total TCR beta diversity. Through fastp at Q25 and MiXCR, TCRdb rebuilt clones from the public reads, retaining in-frame beta chains. One record per CDR3 amino acid sequence lists the most common genes and DNA. The V and J calls and clone size come from TCRdb's table, not from the authors' own analysis. The sample contains around 2 million distinct CDR3 sequences, about 39% of them found a single time. Jointly, the top ten make up 23% of the sample.

The roughly 37 donors, aged about 6 to 95 years, were systemically healthy Caucasian individuals from Russia. Ten milliliters of peripheral blood were drawn from each donor into EDTA-treated Vacutainer tubes. Ficoll-Paque density-gradient centrifugation was used to isolate PBMCs, with at least 6 million per sample. Trizol reagent was used to extract total RNA from the PBMCs, yielding at least 6 micrograms per sample. For every donor, flow cytometry on a PBMC aliquot measured the percentage of naive CD45RAhigh/CD27high T cells. The CDR3 starts with the cysteine, ends with the phenylalanine, and has 16 residues. Only the CDR3 DNA stays, 48 bases, in frame from base 1. V drops 1 base and J drops 4 bases, leaving 16 bases in between. CDR1 SGHVS and CDR2 FNYEAQ were looked up in the germline V gene.

The sequenced material came from blood. The clonotype comes from a human donor in good health. The chain couples TRBV7-6 to TRBJ2-5, with the D call perhaps TRBD1 or TRBD2, each one matching 6 bases. The sequence in DNA is TGTGCCAGCAGCTTAGGGGGGGACAAAGTAGCAGAGACCCAGTACTTC. This gives the protein CASSLGGDKVAETQYF.